Presented here are 9 T cell receptor beta chains from one specimen sequenced in a study of blood T cells in healthy people across ages. Through a sample-barcoded 5' primer and a J-beta primer mix, a second PCR was run for roughly 6 to 11 cycles. TCRdb itself ran the 5' RACE reads through MiXCR, one entry per CDR3 protein. The repertoire has 2 million or so distinct CDR3 sequences, around half of them found once; the top ten carry over 2%. Sequenced: blood. The receptors come from a woman in her thirties or forties in good health.

This clonotype was seen a few times. The J gene is TRBJ2-3, the V gene TRBV5-1; 10 bases line up with TRBD2. Germline CDR1 is SGHRS and CDR2 is YFSETQ. J was trimmed by 6 bases and V by 5 bases; bases with no gene match: 6. There are 14 residues in the CDR3. The chain's CDR3 is CASSRTSGFDTQYF. CDR3 nucleotide sequence: TGCGCCAGCAGTCGGACTAGCGGTTTCGATACGCAGTATTTT.

The table lists this clonotype with a few counts. V and J are TRBV4-2 and TRBJ1-5; 9 bases fit TRBD1. Trimming cost V 4 bases and J 7 bases; bases outside gene matches: 8. The CDR3 sequence is 15 residues long. The germline V gene has CDR1 LGHNA and CDR2 YNFKEQ. The CDR3 loop reads CASSLRDRVGQPQHF. The CDR3, as DNA: TGTGCCAGCAGCCTCCGGGACAGGGTCGGGCAGCCCCAGCATTTT.

J is TRBJ2-1 and V is TRBV7-2; D gene uncertain. Deletions cut 3 bases from V and 0 bases from J, with 9 bases between. This CDR3 is 15 amino acids long. Per germline, CDR1 SGHTA and CDR2 FQGNSA. CDR3 DNA: TGTGCCAGCAGCTTCGCACGGAGCTCCTACAATGAGCAGTTCTTC. Encoded protein: CASSFARSSYNEQFF.

Only a few counts were recorded for this clonotype. The chain's CDR3 is CASRGQGVSYEQYF. In DNA, the CDR3 is TGTGCCAGCAGAGGACAGGGGGTCTCCTACGAGCAGTACTTC. V gene TRBV28 combines with J gene TRBJ2-7; 10 nucleotides line up with TRBD1. V was clipped by 6 bases and J by 0 bases; unmatched bases: 2. Looked up from germline, CDR1 is MDHEN and CDR2 is SYDVKM. The CDR3 is 14 amino acids. The variable domain in full, with the rest retrieved from reference TRBV28 and TRBJ2-7, is DVKVTQSSRYLVKRTGEKVFLECVQDMDHENMFWYRQDPGLGLRLIYFSYDVKMKEKGDIPEGYSVSREKKERFSLILESASTNQTSMYLCASRGQGVSYEQYFGPGTRLTVT.

V is TRBV20-1 and J is TRBJ2-3; 7 bases are shared with TRBD2. Looked up from germline, CDR1 is DFQATT and CDR2 is SNEGSKA (reference sequence). The length of the CDR3 is 14 residues. The V and J ends lost 6 bases and 4 bases, in that order; junction bases with no gene match: 10. The CDR3, as DNA: TGCAGTGCACAACAACGCGGGAGTGCAGATACGCAGTATTTT. Translated: CSAQQRGSADTQYF.

The V call is TRBV7-9, the J call TRBJ1-1; D is perhaps TRBD1 (6 bases). Trimming removed 5 bases from V and 7 bases from J, with 14 bases in between. Germline V gene lookup returns CDR1 SEHNR and CDR2 FQNEAQ (reference sequence). CDR3 length equals 13 residues. CDR3 region: CASSDYGQIEAFF. Here the CDR3 DNA reads TGTGCCAGCAGCGACTACGGACAGATTGAAGCTTTCTTT. Drawing the rest from reference TRBV7-9 and TRBJ1-1, the complete variable domain is DTGVSQNPRHKITKRGQNVTFRCDPISEHNRLYWYRQTLGQGPEFLTYFQNEAQLEKSRLLSDRFSAERPKGSFSTLEIQRTEQGDSAMYLCASSDYGQIEAFFGQGTRLTVV.

The J gene is TRBJ2-1, the V gene TRBV7-6; 11 nucleotides line up with TRBD2. CDR1 SGHVS and CDR2 FNYEAQ come from the germline V gene. The CDR3 consists of 17 residues. V trimming: 4 bases; J trimming: 8 bases; junction bases outside the gene matches: 13. Here the CDR3 DNA reads TGTGCCAGCAGCTCCCCCCTAAATCTAGCGGGGGGACATGAGCAGTTCTTC. Amino acids: CASSSPLNLAGGHEQFF. Looking up the rest from reference TRBV7-6 and TRBJ2-1 gives the full variable domain: GAGVSQSPRYKVTKRGQDVALRCDPISGHVSLYWYRQALGQGPEFLTYFNYEAQQDKSGLPNDRFSAERPEGSISTLTIQRTEQRDSAMYRCASSSPLNLAGGHEQFFGPGTRLTVL.

V gene TRBV5-1 combines with J gene TRBJ1-2, with 8 bases lining up with TRBD1. Germline-derived CDR1 and CDR2 are SGHRS and YFSETQ. V was clipped by 3 bases and J by 6 bases; unmatched bases: 4. The CDR3 extends over 13 amino acids. For the CDR3, the DNA is TGCGCCAGCAGCTCGGGACAGGCTAATGGCTACACCTTC. This translates into CASSSGQANGYTF.

Remarks on this clonotype: A junction boundary mismatches the germline segment, possibly from a read error. V usage is TRBV5-1 and J usage is TRBJ2-7; D is perhaps TRBD1 (5 bases). The assigned J gene may be wrong: the sequence end matches TRBJ2-5 better. This CDR3 comprises 13 residues. Germline V gives CDR1 SGHRS, CDR2 YFSETQ. CDR3 bases: TGCGCCAGCGGCTTGGGGCCTCGTCAGACCCAGTACTTC. It translates to CASGLGPRQTQYF.